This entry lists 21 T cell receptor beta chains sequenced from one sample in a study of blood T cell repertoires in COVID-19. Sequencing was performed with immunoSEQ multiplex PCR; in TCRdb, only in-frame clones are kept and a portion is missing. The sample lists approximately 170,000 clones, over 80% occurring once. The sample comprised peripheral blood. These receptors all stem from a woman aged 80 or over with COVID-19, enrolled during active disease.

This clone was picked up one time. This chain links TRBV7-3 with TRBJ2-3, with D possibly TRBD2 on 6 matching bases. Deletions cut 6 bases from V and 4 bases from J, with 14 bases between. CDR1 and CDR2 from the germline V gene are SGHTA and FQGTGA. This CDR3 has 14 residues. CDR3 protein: CASSRGTGSDTQYF. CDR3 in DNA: TGTGCCAGCAGTCGCGGGACTGGATCAGATACGCAGTATTTT.

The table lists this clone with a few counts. CDR3: CASSVDSRVAEQYF. As DNA, the CDR3 is TGCGCCAGCAGCGTCGACAGTCGGGTCGCCGAGCAGTACTTC. This chain uses TRBV5-1 with TRBJ2-7; TRBD1 might be the D (5 bases). CDR1 SGHRS and CDR2 YFSETQ come from the germline V gene. The CDR3 extends over 14 amino acids. The V gene lost 4 bases and the J gene lost 6 bases, with 17 bases spanning the gap.

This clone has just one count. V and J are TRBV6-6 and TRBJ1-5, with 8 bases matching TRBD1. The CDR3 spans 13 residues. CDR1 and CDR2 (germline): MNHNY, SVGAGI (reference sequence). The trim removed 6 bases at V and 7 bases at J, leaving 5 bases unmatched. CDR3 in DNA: TGTGCCAGCAGCCTCCAGGGGGCACAGCCCCAGCATTTT. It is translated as CASSLQGAQPQHF.

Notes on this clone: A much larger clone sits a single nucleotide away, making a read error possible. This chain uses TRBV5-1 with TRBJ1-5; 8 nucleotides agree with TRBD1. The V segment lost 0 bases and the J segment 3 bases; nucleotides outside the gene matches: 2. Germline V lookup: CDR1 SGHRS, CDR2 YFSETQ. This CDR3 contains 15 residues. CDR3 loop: CASSLGQGINQPQHF. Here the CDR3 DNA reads TGCGCCAGCAGCTTGGGACAGGGGATCAATCAGCCCCAGCATTTT.

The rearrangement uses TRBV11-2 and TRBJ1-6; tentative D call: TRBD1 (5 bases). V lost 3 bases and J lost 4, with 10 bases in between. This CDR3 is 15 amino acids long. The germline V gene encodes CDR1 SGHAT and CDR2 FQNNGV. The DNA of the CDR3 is TGTGCCAGCAGCTTGGAGGGGTCATATAATTCACCCCTCCACTTT. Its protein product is CASSLEGSYNSPLHF.

This chain's CDR3 is CASSLVRDTEAFF. The CDR3 region has the DNA TGTGCCAGCAGCTTAGTCAGGGACACTGAAGCTTTCTTT. This rearrangement joins TRBV11-3 to TRBJ1-1, with a possible D match to TRBD1 (5 bases). Germline values: CDR1 SGHNT, CDR2 YENEEA. Trimming left V 1 base short and J 3 bases short, with 6 bases between. There are 13 residues in the CDR3.

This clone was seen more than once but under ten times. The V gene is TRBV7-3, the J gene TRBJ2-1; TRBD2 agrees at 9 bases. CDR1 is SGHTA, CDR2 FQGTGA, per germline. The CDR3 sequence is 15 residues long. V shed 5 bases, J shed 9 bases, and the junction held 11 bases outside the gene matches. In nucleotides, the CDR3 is TGTGCCAGCAGCCCCGCGATAGCGGGAGCCGTTGAGCAGTTCTTC. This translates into CASSPAIAGAVEQFF. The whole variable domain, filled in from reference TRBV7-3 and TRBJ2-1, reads GAGVSQTPSNKVTEKGKYVELRCDPISGHTALYWYRQSLGQGPEFLIYFQGTGAADDSGLPNDRFFAVRPEGSVSTLKIQRTERGDSAVYLCASSPAIAGAVEQFFGPGTRLTVL.

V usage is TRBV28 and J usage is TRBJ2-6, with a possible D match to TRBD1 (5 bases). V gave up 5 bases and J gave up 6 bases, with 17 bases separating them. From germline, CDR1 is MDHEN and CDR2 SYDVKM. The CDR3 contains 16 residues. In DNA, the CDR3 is TGTGCCAGCAGTGCGTCAGGGCGCCTGGCGGCCAACGTCCTGACTTTC. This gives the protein CASSASGRLAANVLTF.

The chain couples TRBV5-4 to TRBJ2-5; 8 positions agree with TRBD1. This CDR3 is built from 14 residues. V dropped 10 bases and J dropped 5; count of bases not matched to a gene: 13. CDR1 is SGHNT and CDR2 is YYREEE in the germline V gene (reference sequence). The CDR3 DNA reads TGTGCCTTCCTCAGGGGGCCCGAGGAGGAGACCCAGTACTTC. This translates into CAFLRGPEEETQYF. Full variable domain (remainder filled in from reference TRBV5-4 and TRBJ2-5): ETGVTQSPTHLIKTRGQQVTLRCSSQSGHNTVSWYQQALGQGPQFIFQYYREEENGRGNFPPRFSGLQFPNYSSELNVNALELDDSALYLCAFLRGPEEETQYFGPGTRLLVL.

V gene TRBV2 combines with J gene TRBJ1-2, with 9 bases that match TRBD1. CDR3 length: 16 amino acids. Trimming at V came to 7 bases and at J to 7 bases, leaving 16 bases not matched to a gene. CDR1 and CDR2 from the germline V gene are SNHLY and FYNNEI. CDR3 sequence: CASILDRGAQVGGYTF. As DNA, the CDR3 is TGTGCCAGCATCCTCGACAGGGGGGCGCAAGTAGGTGGCTACACCTTC.

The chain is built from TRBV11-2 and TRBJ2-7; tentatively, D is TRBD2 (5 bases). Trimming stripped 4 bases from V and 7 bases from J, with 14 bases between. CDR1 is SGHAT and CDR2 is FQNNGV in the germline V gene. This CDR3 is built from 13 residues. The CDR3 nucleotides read TGTGCCAGCAGCTCCCAACAAGCGGCAGAGCAGTACTTC. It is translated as CASSSQQAAEQYF.

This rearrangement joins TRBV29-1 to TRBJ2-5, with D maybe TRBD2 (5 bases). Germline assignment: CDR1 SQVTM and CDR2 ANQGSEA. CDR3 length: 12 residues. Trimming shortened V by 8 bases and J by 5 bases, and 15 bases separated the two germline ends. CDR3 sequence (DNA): TGCAGCTTGAGGGTGAGCTCCGAGACCCAGTACTTC. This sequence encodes CSLRVSSETQYF.

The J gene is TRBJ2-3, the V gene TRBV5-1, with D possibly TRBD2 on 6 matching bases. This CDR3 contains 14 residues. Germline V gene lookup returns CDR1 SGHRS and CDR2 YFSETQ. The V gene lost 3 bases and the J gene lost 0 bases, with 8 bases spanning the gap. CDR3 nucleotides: TGCGCCAGCAGCTCGGGGGACAGCACAGATACGCAGTATTTT. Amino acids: CASSSGDSTDTQYF.

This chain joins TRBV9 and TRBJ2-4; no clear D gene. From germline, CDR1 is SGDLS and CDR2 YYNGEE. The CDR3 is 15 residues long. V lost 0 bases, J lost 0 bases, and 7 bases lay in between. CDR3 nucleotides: TGTGCCAGCAGCGTAGCTCCCCTAGCCAAAAACATTCAGTACTTC. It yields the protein CASSVAPLAKNIQYF.

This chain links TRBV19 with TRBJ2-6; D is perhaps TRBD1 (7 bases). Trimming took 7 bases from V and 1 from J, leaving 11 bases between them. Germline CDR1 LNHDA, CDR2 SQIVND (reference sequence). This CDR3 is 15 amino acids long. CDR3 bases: TGTGCCAGTACCCCAGGGGGGTCTGGGGCCAACGTCCTGACTTTC. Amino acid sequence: CASTPGGSGANVLTF.

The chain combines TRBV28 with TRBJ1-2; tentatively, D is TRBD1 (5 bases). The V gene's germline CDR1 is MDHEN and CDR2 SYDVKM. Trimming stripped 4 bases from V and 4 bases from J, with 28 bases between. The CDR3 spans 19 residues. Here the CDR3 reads CASSSRRGFPVTGAYGYTF. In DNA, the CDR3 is TGTGCCAGCAGTTCCCGGCGGGGTTTCCCAGTAACAGGAGCCTATGGCTACACCTTC.

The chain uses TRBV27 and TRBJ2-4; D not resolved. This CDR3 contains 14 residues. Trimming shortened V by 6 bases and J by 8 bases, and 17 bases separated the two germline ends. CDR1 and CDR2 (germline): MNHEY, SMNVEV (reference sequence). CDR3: CASSLVKPSDIQYF. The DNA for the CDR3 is TGTGCCAGCAGCCTAGTAAAACCTTCGGACATTCAGTACTTC.

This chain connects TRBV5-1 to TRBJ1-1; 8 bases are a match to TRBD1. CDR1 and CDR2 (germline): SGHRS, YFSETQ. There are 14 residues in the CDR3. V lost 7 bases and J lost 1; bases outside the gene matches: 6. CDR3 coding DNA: TGCGCCAGCGCAGGGGGCGCGGGGAACACTGAAGCTTTCTTT. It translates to CASAGGAGNTEAFF.

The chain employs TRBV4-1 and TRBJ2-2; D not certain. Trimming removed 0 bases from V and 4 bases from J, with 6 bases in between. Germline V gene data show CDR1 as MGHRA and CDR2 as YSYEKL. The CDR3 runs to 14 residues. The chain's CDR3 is CASSQDRVTGELFF. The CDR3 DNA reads TGCGCCAGCAGCCAAGATCGGGTCACCGGGGAGCTGTTTTTT.

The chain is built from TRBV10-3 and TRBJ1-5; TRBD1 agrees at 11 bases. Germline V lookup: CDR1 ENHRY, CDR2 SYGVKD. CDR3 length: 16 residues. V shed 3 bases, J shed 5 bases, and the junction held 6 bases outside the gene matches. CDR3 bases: TGTGCCATCAGTGATTCCGGGACAGGGGGGGATCAGCCCCAGCATTTT. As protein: CAISDSGTGGDQPQHF.

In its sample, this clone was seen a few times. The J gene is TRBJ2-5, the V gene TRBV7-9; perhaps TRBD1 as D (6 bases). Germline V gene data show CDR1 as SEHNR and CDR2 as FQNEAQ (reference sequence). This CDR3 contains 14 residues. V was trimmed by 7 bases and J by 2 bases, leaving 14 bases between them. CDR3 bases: TGTGCCAGCACCCTCTGGGACACTCAAGAGACCCAGTACTTC. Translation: CASTLWDTQETQYF.